This T cell receptor (beta chain) was captured in a study of post-analysis software for immune sequencing data. Overall study: The patients showed relapsing-remitting, secondary progressive and progressive-relapsing multiple sclerosis courses. The study's findings and limits: When patients were compared with controls, roughly five TRBV segments were more frequent, TRBV5-6, TRBV5-1 and TRBV20-1 among them. Patients with multiple sclerosis recorded significantly lower normalized Chao1 diversity than controls, the study found. By F measure, strong co-clustering occurred among samples prepared in the same batch.

Presence of unique molecular identifiers characterized the TCR beta cDNA libraries. T cells numbering about 0.9 to 10 million yielded cDNA molecules that totaled roughly 500,000. In TCRdb, the PCR reads were re-called with MiXCR into one record per CDR3 protein. In the table there are fewer than 700,000 distinct CDR3 sequences, 44% of which are singletons. The CDR3 consists of 13 residues. Trimming left V 6 bases short and J 4 bases short, with 13 bases between. The germline V gene has CDR1 SGHDT and CDR2 YYEEEE. Details on this clonotype: The antigen remains undetermined.

This chain links TRBV5-6 with TRBJ1-2, with no clear D. The sample comprised blood. This TCR came from a girl aged 5-17 years with multiple sclerosis. CDR3 loop: CASTFKDGYGYTF. Here the CDR3 DNA reads TGTGCCAGCACCTTCAAAGACGGCTATGGCTACACCTTC.